This TCR beta chain is drawn from a study of beta chain features in type 1 diabetes. General study findings and limits: The study left unresolved whether HLA type influences TCRB rearrangement. Researchers report that Type 1 diabetes patients had moderately but significantly shorter TCRB CDR3s across all four CD4+ subsets. Among patients, naive, central memory and Treg TCRB repertoires appeared more similar than among healthy donors.

This clone was seen a handful of times. Its antigen is as yet unknown. Since all of the isolated RNA was reverse transcribed, expressed TCRB transcripts were what got sequenced. Assay: immunoSEQ multiplex PCR; the TCRdb copy retains only in-frame clones and omits some. The sample consists of 93,000 or so clones, 25% to 35% of them appearing once. Each donor gave one heparinised blood draw averaging around 120 mL. With V trimmed by 4 bases and J by 3 bases, 6 bases remained unmatched. The germline V gene has CDR1 LGHNA and CDR2 YNFKEQ. The CDR3 runs 17 residues. Sequencing was performed on central memory CD4+ T cells from blood. The chain is built from TRBV4-2 and TRBJ2-1, with 13 bases lining up with TRBD2. The clonotype originates from a woman younger than 30 with type 1 diabetes. The CDR3 DNA is TGTGCCAGCAGCCCCGGACTAGCGGGAGCCGACTACAATGAGCAGTTCTTC. Encoded protein: CASSPGLAGADYNEQFF.